One and the same sample provided the 20 T cell receptor beta chains below, sequenced in a study of CD8+ T cells in alopecia areata. Following extraction, RNA underwent reverse transcription to cDNA, which served as the sequencing template. The data were produced by immunoSEQ multiplex PCR, yet TCRdb's version contains in-frame clones alone and is incomplete. The sample lists hundreds of thousands of clones; roughly two thirds were seen once. The sample was CD4+ T cells sorted from blood, taken at week 0. The source is a human donor with alopecia areata.

This clone was seen only a few times. The CDR3 spells CASSYVGAQETQYF. As DNA, the CDR3 is TGTGCCAGCAGTTACGTGGGGGCCCAAGAGACCCAGTACTTC. The chain is built from TRBV6-5 and TRBJ2-5, with D possibly being TRBD1 (6 bases). This CDR3 comprises 14 residues. Germline V gene sequence: CDR1 MNHEY, CDR2 SVGAGI. The ends were cut back, 2 bases at V and 1 base at J, with 8 bases in the middle.

To note about this clone: Other DNA sequences in the same sample also yield this CDR3. The chain joins TRBV15 to TRBJ1-4, with a weak D call TRBD1 (5 bases). The germline CDR1 and CDR2 sequences are LNHNV and YYDKDF (reference sequence). The CDR3 consists of 15 residues. V gave up 1 base and J gave up 4 bases, with 10 bases separating them. CDR3: CATSRAGTGNEKLFF. The CDR3 DNA follows: TGTGCCACCAGCAGAGCCGGGACGGGTAATGAAAAACTGTTTTTT.

V gene TRBV5-6 combines with J gene TRBJ1-6; possibly TRBD1 for D (5 bases). The V end lost 0 bases, the J end lost 4 bases, and 11 bases lay between the germline ends. Per germline, CDR1 SGHDT and CDR2 YYEEEE. The CDR3 has 16 amino acids. CDR3 loop: CASSLARTPYNSPLHF. The CDR3 DNA reads as TGTGCCAGCAGCTTGGCCCGGACACCTTATAATTCACCCCTCCACTTT.

The gene calls are TRBV9 and TRBJ1-5, with D maybe TRBD1 (5 bases). The CDR3 is made up of 15 amino acids. Germline V lookup: CDR1 SGDLS, CDR2 YYNGEE. V lost 2 bases, J lost 2 bases, and 11 bases lay in between. The CDR3 loop reads CASSVGGAGNQPQHF. In nucleotides, the CDR3 is TGTGCCAGCAGCGTCGGAGGGGCGGGCAATCAGCCCCAGCATTTT. The entire variable domain, with the rest obtained from reference TRBV9 and TRBJ1-5, is as follows: DSGVTQTPKHLITATGQRVTLRCSPRSGDLSVYWYQQSLDQGLQFLIQYYNGEERAKGNILERFSAQQFPDLHSELNLSSLELGDSALYFCASSVGGAGNQPQHFGDGTRLSIL.

The rearrangement uses TRBV29-1 and TRBJ2-3, with 7 bases identical to TRBD1. The J segment lost 4 bases and the V segment lost 3 bases, leaving 1 base of the junction unmatched. CDR1 SQVTM and CDR2 ANQGSEA come from the germline V gene. This CDR3 is 12 amino acids long. The chain's CDR3 is CSVERGPDTQYF. As DNA, the CDR3 is TGCAGCGTTGAGAGGGGGCCAGATACGCAGTATTTT.

V gene TRBV30 combines with J gene TRBJ2-2, with unresolved D. V shed 1 base and J shed 4 bases, with 10 bases lying between them. CDR3 length equals 14 residues. Looked up from germline, CDR1 is GTSNPN and CDR2 is SVGIG (reference sequence). The CDR3: CAWSDGVSTGELFF. The CDR3 DNA is TGTGCCTGGAGTGACGGCGTCTCCACCGGGGAGCTGTTTTTT.

The chain joins TRBV29-1 to TRBJ1-1; TRBD1 matches at 7 bases. In germline, CDR1 is SQVTM, CDR2 ANQGSEA. The ends lost 5 bases at V and 5 bases at J; junction bases unmatched: 8. The CDR3 totals 13 residues. The CDR3 sequence is CSVSEGALTEAFF. CDR3 bases: TGCAGCGTTAGTGAGGGGGCACTGACTGAAGCTTTCTTT.

The V call is TRBV29-1, the J call TRBJ1-5; D perhaps matches TRBD1 (5 bases). CDR3 length: 15 residues. V was clipped by 1 base and J by 3 bases, with 13 bases between them. Germline CDR1 and CDR2: SQVTM and ANQGSEA. The CDR3 sequence: CSVEVPGRPNQPQHF. In DNA, the CDR3 is TGCAGCGTTGAAGTCCCAGGGAGGCCCAATCAGCCCCAGCATTTT.

This chain connects TRBV29-1 to TRBJ1-2; 10 bases fit TRBD1. The V and J ends lost 3 bases and 5 bases, in that order; junction bases with no gene match: 6. CDR1 is SQVTM and CDR2 is ANQGSEA in the germline V gene. The CDR3 has 14 residues. This CDR3 is CSVETGGSGYGYTF. CDR3 in DNA: TGCAGCGTTGAGACAGGGGGCTCTGGGTATGGCTACACCTTC.

This clone was seen more than once but under ten times. This chain connects TRBV5-1 to TRBJ2-6, with no clear D. Germline V gives CDR1 SGHRS, CDR2 YFSETQ. This CDR3 is 14 amino acids long. The V end was cut by 4 bases, the J end by 0 bases, with 5 bases between. The CDR3 DNA sequence: TGCGCCAGCAGCCCGCCCTCTGGGGCCAACGTCCTGACTTTC. Translation gives CASSPPSGANVLTF. Based on the CDR3 plus reference TRBV5-1 and TRBJ2-6, the full variable domain is KAGVTQTPRYLIKTRGQQVTLSCSPISGHRSVSWYQQTPGQGLQFLFEYFSETQRNKGNFPGRFSGRQFSNSRSEMNVSTLELGDSALYLCASSPPSGANVLTFGAGSRLTVL.

The rearrangement joins TRBV5-6 to TRBJ1-2; D ambiguous. CDR1 is SGHDT and CDR2 is YYEEEE in the germline V gene. This CDR3 spans 14 amino acids. V lost 2 bases and J lost 0, with 8 bases in between. The CDR3 DNA reads TGTGCCAGCAGCTTAGGTGTCCCTAACTATGGCTACACCTTC. It codes for CASSLGVPNYGYTF.

This rearrangement joins TRBV7-3 to TRBJ2-1; the D is unclear. V was shortened by 5 bases and J by 9 bases, with 17 bases between the two germline ends. The germline CDR1 and CDR2 sequences are SGHTA and FQGTGA. CDR3 length: 14 amino acids. The DNA for the CDR3 is TGTGCCAGCAGCCCCCGGAGAGAGAGCCCTGAGCAGTTCTTC. It is translated as CASSPRRESPEQFF. The whole variable domain, filled in from reference TRBV7-3 and TRBJ2-1, reads GAGVSQTPSNKVTEKGKYVELRCDPISGHTALYWYRQSLGQGPEFLIYFQGTGAADDSGLPNDRFFAVRPEGSVSTLKIQRTERGDSAVYLCASSPRRESPEQFFGPGTRLTVL.

This clone was detected once. The same CDR3 is also encoded by other DNA sequences in this sample. The chain links TRBV5-1 to TRBJ2-7; maybe TRBD1 (5 bases). Germline V lookup: CDR1 SGHRS, CDR2 YFSETQ. Trimming removed 5 bases from V and 3 bases from J, with 12 bases in between. There are 13 residues in the CDR3. DNA for the CDR3: TGCGCCAGCAGTTTTGACGACAGCTACGAGCAGTACTTC. Its translation: CASSFDDSYEQYF.

The genes are TRBV7-2 and TRBJ1-1; TRBD1 aligns across 7 bases. This CDR3 spans 15 amino acids. The junction had 7 bases not matched to a gene; V was cut back by 1 base and J by 5 bases. Germline CDR1 and CDR2: SGHTA and FQGNSA. CDR3 coding DNA: TGTGCCAGCAGCTTAGTGAGGGGGCAGGGAACTGAAGCTTTCTTT. It codes for CASSLVRGQGTEAFF.

The chain joins TRBV13 to TRBJ2-4, with 7 bases aligning to TRBD1. Trimming at V came to 11 bases and at J to 6 bases, leaving 1 base not matched to a gene. Germline loops: CDR1 PRHDT, CDR2 FYEKMQ (reference sequence). This CDR3 has 10 amino acids. In nucleotides, the CDR3 is TGTGCCTCAGGGGGAAACATTCAGTACTTC. It codes for CASGGNIQYF.

This chain links TRBV30 with TRBJ1-5; 7 nucleotides match TRBD1. V lost 4 bases to trimming and J lost 7 bases; unmatched junction nucleotides: 10. This CDR3 has 14 residues. Germline values: CDR1 GTSNPN, CDR2 SVGIG (reference sequence). The CDR3 protein is CAWTYTTGDQPQHF. Written as DNA, the CDR3 is TGTGCCTGGACCTATACTACAGGGGACCAGCCCCAGCATTTT.

This clone appeared a single time. The chain's CDR3 is CASRMTGGNYEQYF. DNA for the CDR3: TGTGCCAGCAGGATGACAGGGGGCAACTACGAGCAGTACTTC. The chain links TRBV7-2 to TRBJ2-7; TRBD1 matches 10 bases. Germline values: CDR1 SGHTA, CDR2 FQGNSA. J lost 3 bases, V lost 6 bases, and 5 bases had no gene match. This CDR3 spans 14 amino acids.

This clone appeared a few times. The gene calls are TRBV5-6 and TRBJ1-2, with 8 bases aligning to TRBD1. The CDR3 contains 14 residues. Germline CDR1 SGHDT, CDR2 YYEEEE. The J segment lost 11 bases and the V segment lost 3 bases, leaving 12 bases of the junction unmatched. This CDR3 reads CASSYYDRGIGYTF. CDR3 nucleotide sequence: TGTGCCAGCAGCTATTATGACAGGGGTATAGGTTACACCTTC.

CDR3 protein: CASSITGQGDSPLHF. For the CDR3, the DNA is TGTGCCAGCAGCATCACGGGACAGGGGGATTCACCCCTCCACTTT. The chain links TRBV11-1 to TRBJ1-6; 11 nucleotides match TRBD1. Germline CDR1 is SGHAT and CDR2 is FQDESV (reference sequence). The trim removed 5 bases at V and 8 bases at J, leaving 5 bases unmatched. The length of the CDR3 is 15 residues.

The J gene is TRBJ2-1, the V gene TRBV29-1; the D is unclear. The CDR3 extends over 13 amino acids. Trimming removed 3 bases from V and 4 bases from J, with 10 bases in between. Germline CDR1 and CDR2: SQVTM and ANQGSEA. The CDR3 bases are TGCAGCGTTGACGTCGGTCATTACAATGAGCAGTTCTTC. Translated: CSVDVGHYNEQFF.